Following are 16 T cell receptor beta chains from one sample sequenced in a study of T cell changes during pregnancy in multiple sclerosis. The data were produced by immunoSEQ multiplex PCR, yet TCRdb's version contains in-frame clones alone and is incomplete. Among 38,000 or so clones listed, around 91% were seen once. The sample here was CD4+ T cells from peripheral blood mononuclear cells, taken in the second trimester of pregnancy. The receptors come from a female donor with multiple sclerosis, enrolled in a pregnancy study.

The chain couples TRBV21-1 to TRBJ2-5; the table's TRBD1 call for D was not verified on the DNA. TRBV21-1 is a listed pseudogene. The CDR3 extends over 14 amino acids. CDR3 loop: CASSKGHRQETQYF. In nucleotides, the CDR3 is TGTGCCAGCAGCAAAGGACACCGACAAGAGACCCAGTACTTC.

The chain couples TRBV7-9 to TRBJ2-5; D perhaps matches TRBD2 (6 bases). This CDR3 region has 15 residues. V was pared by 0 bases and J by 4 bases, with 12 bases between. Germline loops: CDR1 SEHNR, CDR2 FQNEAQ (reference sequence). The CDR3 reads CASSLARLGSETQYF. CDR3 coding DNA: TGTGCCAGCAGCTTAGCCCGACTAGGCTCAGAGACCCAGTACTTC.

The chain joins TRBV18 to TRBJ2-1; 16 bases fit TRBD2. J lost 8 bases, V lost 0 bases, and 1 base had no gene match. The germline gives CDR1 KGHSH, CDR2 LQKENI. The CDR3 is made up of 16 amino acids. CDR3 sequence: CASSPPGLAGGDEQFF. In DNA, the CDR3 is TGTGCCAGCTCACCACCGGGACTAGCGGGAGGGGATGAGCAGTTCTTC. The variable domain in full, completed from reference TRBV18 and TRBJ2-1, reads NAGVMQNPRHLVRRRGQEARLRCSPMKGHSHVYWYRQLPEEGLKFMVYLQKENIIDESGMPKERFSAEFPKEGPSILRIQQVVRGDSAAYFCASSPPGLAGGDEQFFGPGTRLTVL.

This chain joins TRBV6-5 and TRBJ2-6, with D possibly being TRBD2 (5 bases). The CDR3 loop spans 16 amino acids. Germline-derived CDR1 and CDR2 are MNHEY and SVGAGI. The V and J ends lost 0 bases and 0 bases respectively, with 6 bases between them. CDR3 region: CASSYSRGSGANVLTF. The CDR3 bases are TGTGCCAGCAGTTACTCCCGGGGCTCTGGGGCCAACGTCCTGACTTTC.

J is TRBJ1-5 and V is TRBV28; D possibly corresponds to TRBD1 (6 bases). The germline V gene encodes CDR1 MDHEN and CDR2 SYDVKM. The V end lost 8 bases, the J end lost 5 bases, and 13 bases lay between the germline ends. The CDR3 is 13 residues long. CDR3 DNA: TGTGCCAGCTCAGACAGGATCGATCAGCCCCAGCATTTT. Amino acid sequence: CASSDRIDQPQHF.

The chain combines TRBV7-2 with TRBJ1-1, with D unresolved. The CDR3 runs to 13 residues. Per the germline V gene, CDR1 is SGHTA and CDR2 is FQGNSA. V was trimmed by 3 bases and J by 3 bases, leaving 8 bases between them. This CDR3 is CASSLRIDTEAFF. The CDR3 DNA sequence: TGTGCCAGCAGCTTGCGGATTGACACTGAAGCTTTCTTT.

This clone was recorded only once. This chain connects TRBV29-1 to TRBJ2-1, with unresolved D. CDR1 is SQVTM and CDR2 is ANQGSEA in the germline V gene. V was trimmed by 4 bases and J by 8 bases, leaving 12 bases between them. The CDR3 consists of 12 residues. DNA for the CDR3: TGCAGCGTTGTCCCAGGTATTGATGAGCAGTTCTTC. It specifies CSVVPGIDEQFF.

The V and J genes are TRBV5-1 and TRBJ2-1; 9 bases align to TRBD2. CDR1 and CDR2 from the germline V gene are SGHRS and YFSETQ. There are 15 residues in the CDR3. V gave up 0 bases and J gave up 5 bases; unmatched junction bases: 3. CDR3 sequence: CASSLGLAGDNEQFF. DNA of the CDR3: TGCGCCAGCAGCTTGGGGTTAGCGGGGGACAATGAGCAGTTCTTC.

The chain joins TRBV9 to TRBJ2-6; 10 nucleotides agree with TRBD1. The V and J ends lost 4 bases and 0 bases, in that order; junction bases with no gene match: 7. The CDR3 totals 18 residues. Germline CDR1 SGDLS, CDR2 YYNGEE. The CDR3 region is CASSPGQGVSSGANVLTF. The CDR3 region has the DNA TGTGCCAGCAGCCCCGGACAGGGGGTAAGCTCTGGGGCCAACGTCCTGACTTTC.

V is TRBV30 and J is TRBJ2-5, with D possibly TRBD1 on 7 matching bases. Per the germline V gene, CDR1 is GTSNPN and CDR2 is SVGIG (reference sequence). The CDR3 extends over 14 amino acids. The V end was cut by 0 bases, the J end by 6 bases, with 14 bases between. CDR3 in amino acids: CAWSVGGGIKTQYF. CDR3 sequence (DNA): TGTGCCTGGAGTGTAGGAGGGGGCATAAAGACCCAGTACTTC.

This clone was found a few times. This chain joins TRBV11-3 and TRBJ1-2; the match to TRBD1 covers 8 bases. The CDR3 extends over 13 amino acids. Germline CDR1 and CDR2: SGHNT and YENEEA. Unmatched junction bases numbered 2, after V lost 8 bases and J lost 0 bases. The CDR3 loop is CASGQGANYGYTF. The CDR3 DNA sequence: TGTGCCAGCGGACAGGGAGCTAACTATGGCTACACCTTC.

The count of this clone is one. The V call is TRBV7-9, the J call TRBJ1-2, with D unclear. The CDR3 length is 14 residues. Germline CDR1 SEHNR, CDR2 FQNEAQ (reference sequence). V lost 0 bases and J 4 bases, leaving 9 bases between the germline ends. As DNA, the CDR3 is TGTGCCAGCAGCTTAGCCTACTCCCCCTATGGCTACACCTTC. It is translated as CASSLAYSPYGYTF.

V gene TRBV6-1 combines with J gene TRBJ2-1; the match to TRBD2 covers 12 bases. V dropped 4 bases and J dropped 7; count of bases not matched to a gene: 5. This CDR3 has 15 amino acids. CDR1 is MNHNS and CDR2 is SASEGT in the germline V gene. CDR3 coding DNA: TGTGCCAGCAGTGGGACTAGCGGGACTCGAAATGAGCAGTTCTTC. Protein product: CASSGTSGTRNEQFF.

The genes are TRBV6-5 and TRBJ1-5; 8 nucleotides line up with TRBD1. Germline CDR1 MNHEY, CDR2 SVGAGI. Trimming took 5 bases from V and 4 from J; bases not matched to a gene: 7. The CDR3 length is 15 residues. The CDR3 sequence: CASSRDRRENQPQHF. For the CDR3, the DNA is TGTGCCAGCAGTCGGGACAGGAGGGAGAATCAGCCCCAGCATTTT.

The chain is built from TRBV29-1 and TRBJ1-1, with 9 bases lining up with TRBD1. CDR3 length equals 12 residues. V was clipped by 6 bases and J by 13 bases; unmatched bases: 12. Looked up from germline, CDR1 is SQVTM and CDR2 is ANQGSEA. DNA for the CDR3: TGCAGCGTCGGACAGGGGCTCGACGGTGGTTTCTTT. Residues: CSVGQGLDGGFF.

V and J are TRBV18 and TRBJ2-3; 9 bases match TRBD2. Germline CDR1 KGHSH, CDR2 LQKENI. The CDR3 is 16 amino acids. Trimming cost V 3 bases and J 5 bases; bases outside gene matches: 9. CDR3 sequence (DNA): TGTGCCAGCTCACCGCGGGCTAGCGGGATGCGAGATACGCAGTATTTT. This translates into CASSPRASGMRDTQYF.